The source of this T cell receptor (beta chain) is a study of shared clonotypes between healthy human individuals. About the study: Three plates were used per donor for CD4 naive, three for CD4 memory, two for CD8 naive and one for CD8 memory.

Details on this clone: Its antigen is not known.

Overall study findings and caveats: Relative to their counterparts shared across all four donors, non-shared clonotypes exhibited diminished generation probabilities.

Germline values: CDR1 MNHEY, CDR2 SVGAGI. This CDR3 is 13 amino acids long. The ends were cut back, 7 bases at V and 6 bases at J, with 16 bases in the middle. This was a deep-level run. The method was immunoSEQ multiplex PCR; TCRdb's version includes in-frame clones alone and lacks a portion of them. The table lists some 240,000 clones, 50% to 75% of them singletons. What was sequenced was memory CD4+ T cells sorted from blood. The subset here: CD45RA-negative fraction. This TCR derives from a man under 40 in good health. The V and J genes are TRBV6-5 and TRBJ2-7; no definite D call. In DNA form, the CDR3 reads TGTGCCAGCATAACGACCCAATTCATCGAGCAGTACTTC. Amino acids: CASITTQFIEQYF.